The subject of this entry is one T cell receptor (beta chain). The antigen remains undetermined. CDR3 length equals 15 residues. Trimming stripped 0 bases from V and 2 bases from J, with 12 bases between. Germline V lookup: CDR1 SGHKS, CDR2 YYEKEE (reference sequence). This sample was taken from a study of shared clonotypes between healthy human individuals. Study details: CD8 memory received one plate per donor, CD8 naive two, CD4 memory three and CD4 naive three.

TCRdb's copy holds only in-frame clones and misses some; the assay was immunoSEQ multiplex PCR. Among more than 200,000 clones listed, approximately 65% were seen once. Broader study findings: When naive CD4 clonotypes were compared across four donors, about 4.8% were shared. Generation of non-shared clonotypes was less probable than generation of clonotypes shared by all four donors.

The TCR originated in a man aged 25-45 years in good health. The chain is built from TRBV5-5 and TRBJ2-7; D ambiguous. The specimen was memory CD4+ T cells sorted from blood. Regarding subset: CD45RA-negative fraction. The CDR3 DNA follows: TGTGCCAGCAGCTTGGCCCGAATGGATCCCTACGAGCAGTACTTC. Translation gives CASSLARMDPYEQYF.